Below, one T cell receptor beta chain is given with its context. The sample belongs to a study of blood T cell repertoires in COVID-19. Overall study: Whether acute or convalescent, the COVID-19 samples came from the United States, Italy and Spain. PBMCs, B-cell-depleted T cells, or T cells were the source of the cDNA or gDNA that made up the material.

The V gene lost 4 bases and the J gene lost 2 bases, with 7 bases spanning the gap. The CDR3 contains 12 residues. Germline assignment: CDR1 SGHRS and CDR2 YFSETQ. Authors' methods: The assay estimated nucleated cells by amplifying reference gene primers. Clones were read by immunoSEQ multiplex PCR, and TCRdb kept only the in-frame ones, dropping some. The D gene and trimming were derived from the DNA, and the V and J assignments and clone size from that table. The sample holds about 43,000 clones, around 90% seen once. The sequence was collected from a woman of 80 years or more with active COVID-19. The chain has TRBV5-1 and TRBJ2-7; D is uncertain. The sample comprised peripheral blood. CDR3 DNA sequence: TGCGCCAGCAGCATTGACACCTACGAGCAGTACTTC. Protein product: CASSIDTYEQYF. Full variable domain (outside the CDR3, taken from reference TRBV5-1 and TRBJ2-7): KAGVTQTPRYLIKTRGQQVTLSCSPISGHRSVSWYQQTPGQGLQFLFEYFSETQRNKGNFPGRFSGRQFSNSRSEMNVSTLELGDSALYLCASSIDTYEQYFGPGTRLTVT.